These T cell receptor beta chains were read from a single sample in a study of post-analysis software for immune sequencing data. Each CDR3 protein gets one entry after TCRdb re-called the PCR reads with MiXCR. Seen here are 170,000 or so distinct CDR3 sequences, about 32% observed once, and the top ten hold 1.5%. The sequencing sample was made of blood. Receptors were obtained from a girl under 18 with multiple sclerosis. CDR3s include the opening cysteine and the closing phenylalanine or tryptophan. D genes are given only for firm matches. Clone size is not always given. Where it is, it says once, few, many or a class for expanded clones.

J gene	D gene	clone size	V gene	CDR3 protein	CDR3 DNA
TRBJ2-1	.	many	TRBV4-1	CASSEAAYNEQFF	TGCGCCAGCAGCGAAGCGGCTTACAATGAGCAGTTCTTC
TRBJ1-1	.	.	TRBV20-1	CSARAIVKVEAFF	TGCAGTGCTAGAGCGATAGTAAAGGTTGAAGCTTTCTTT
TRBJ2-7	.	many	TRBV28	CASSSNSLKQYF	TGTGCCAGCAGTTCTAACAGCCTAAAGCAGTACTTC
TRBJ2-7	.	many	TRBV14	CASSQFPTFEQYF	TGTGCCAGCAGCCAATTCCCGACATTCGAGCAGTACTTC
TRBJ2-5	TRBD2	.	TRBV5-1	CASSLGLARQETQYF	TGCGCCAGCAGCTTGGGACTAGCGAGACAAGAGACCCAGTACTTC
TRBJ2-1	.	many	TRBV12-3/TRBV12-4	CASSLTRFFDEQFF	TGTGCCAGCAGTTTGACTAGATTCTTTGATGAGCAGTTCTTC
TRBJ1-5	.	few	TRBV19	CASSIEFRGQPQHF	TGTGCCAGTAGTATCGAGTTTCGGGGCCAGCCCCAGCATTTT
TRBJ1-4	.	few	TRBV20-1	CSASATNEKLFF	TGCAGTGCTTCTGCAACTAATGAAAAACTGTTTTTT
TRBJ2-2	TRBD2	.	TRBV20-1	CSARGSGRTGELFF	TGCAGTGCCCGAGGGAGCGGGAGGACCGGGGAGCTGTTTTTT
TRBJ2-5	.	many	TRBV12-3/TRBV12-4	CASRPLGWQETQYF	TGTGCCAGCAGGCCGCTGGGGTGGCAAGAGACCCAGTACTTC
TRBJ2-3	.	many	TRBV6-5	CASSRGDTQYF	TGTGCCAGCAGCCGTGGGGATACGCAGTATTTT
TRBJ2-5	.	many	TRBV20-1	CSARFGIRGGTQYF	TGCAGTGCTAGATTCGGGATAAGGGGAGGGACCCAGTACTTC
TRBJ2-1	.	many	TRBV5-6	CASSSLLGGQPYYNEQFF	TGTGCCAGCAGCTCACTGTTGGGGGGGCAGCCCTACTACAATGAGCAGTTCTTC
TRBJ2-7	TRBD2	few	TRBV7-3	CASSSLPGTSGRAYEQYF	TGTGCCAGCAGCTCTTTGCCCGGGACTAGCGGAAGAGCCTACGAGCAGTACTTC
TRBJ2-1	.	many	TRBV6-5	CASSFGGNEQFF	TGTGCCAGCAGTTTTGGGGGTAATGAGCAGTTCTTC
TRBJ2-1	TRBD2	many	TRBV7-9	CASSLAGADNEQFF	TGTGCCAGCAGCCTAGCGGGAGCCGACAATGAGCAGTTCTTC
TRBJ2-1	.	few	TRBV28	CASTQGGTGEQFF	TGTGCCAGCACCCAGGGTGGTACGGGGGAGCAGTTCTTC
TRBJ1-2	.	.	TRBV11-2	CASSPDVNYGYTF	TGTGCCAGCAGCCCGGACGTTAACTATGGCTACACCTTC
TRBJ2-1	TRBD2	.	TRBV3-1	CAGSLRTSDKPNEQFF	TGTGCCGGCAGCCTACGGACTAGCGACAAACCCAATGAGCAGTTCTTC
TRBJ2-1	.	.	TRBV3-1	CASNQSIAELVYNEQFF	TGTGCCAGCAACCAAAGTATAGCGGAACTCGTGTACAATGAGCAGTTCTTC
TRBJ2-1	.	few	TRBV18	CASSPVGNSYNEQFF	TGTGCCAGCTCACCCGTGGGGAACTCCTACAATGAGCAGTTCTTC
TRBJ2-1	TRBD2	.	TRBV18	CASSPSLAGGPSYNEQFF	TGTGCCAGCTCACCCTCTCTAGCGGGAGGGCCTTCCTACAATGAGCAGTTCTTC
TRBJ2-6	.	few	TRBV9	CASSETASGANVLTF	TGTGCCAGCAGCGAAACGGCATCTGGGGCCAACGTCCTGACTTTC
TRBJ1-3	TRBD1	.	TRBV6-5	CASGRDRINTIYF	TGTGCCAGCGGCCGGGACAGGATAAACACCATATATTTT
TRBJ2-1	TRBD2	.	TRBV6-5	CASRMREVTNEQFF	TGTGCCAGCAGGATGCGGGAGGTAACCAATGAGCAGTTCTTC
TRBJ2-7	.	many	TRBV6-5	CASTPGGENEQYF	TGTGCCAGCACCCCGGGTGGAGAGAACGAGCAGTACTTC
TRBJ2-2	.	.	TRBV19	CASSRVPPRELFF	TGTGCCAGTAGCCGAGTCCCACCGAGGGAGCTGTTTTTT
TRBJ2-7	TRBD2	many	TRBV5-1	CASSLRTSGSSYEQYF	TGCGCCAGCAGCTTGCGGACTAGCGGGAGCTCCTACGAGCAGTACTTC
TRBJ2-7	.	many	TRBV6-5	CASSLAQRLSYEQYF	TGTGCCAGCAGTTTAGCCCAACGGCTATCCTACGAGCAGTACTTC
TRBJ1-5	.	few	TRBV27	CATLRVPQHF	TGTGCCACCCTGAGGGTCCCCCAGCATTTT
TRBJ1-5	TRBD1	.	TRBV25-1	CACGTASGAQHF	TGTGCCTGCGGGACAGCCTCTGGGGCCCAGCATTTT
TRBJ2-5	.	.	TRBV7-2	CASSSRGGELQETQYF	TGTGCCAGCAGCTCCCGCGGCGGGGAGCTACAAGAGACCCAGTACTTC
TRBJ2-3	.	many	TRBV12-3/TRBV12-4	CASSPTSGNTQYF	TGTGCCAGCAGTCCCACTTCTGGGAATACGCAGTATTTT